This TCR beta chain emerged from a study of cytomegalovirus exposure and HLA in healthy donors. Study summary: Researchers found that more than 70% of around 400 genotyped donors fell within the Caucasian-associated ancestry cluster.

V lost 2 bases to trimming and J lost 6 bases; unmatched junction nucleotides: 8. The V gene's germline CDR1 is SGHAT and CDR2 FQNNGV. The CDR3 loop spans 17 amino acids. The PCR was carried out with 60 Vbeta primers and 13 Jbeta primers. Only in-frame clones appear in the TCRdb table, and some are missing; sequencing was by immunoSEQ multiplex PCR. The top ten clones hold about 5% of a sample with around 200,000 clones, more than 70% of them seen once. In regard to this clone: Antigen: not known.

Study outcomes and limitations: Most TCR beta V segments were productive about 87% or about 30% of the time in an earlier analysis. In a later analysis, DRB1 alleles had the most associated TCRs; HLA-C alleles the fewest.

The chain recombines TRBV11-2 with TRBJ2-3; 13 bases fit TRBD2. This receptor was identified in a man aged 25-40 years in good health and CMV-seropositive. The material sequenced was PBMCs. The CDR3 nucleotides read TGTGCCAGCAGCTTACTCGGACTAGCGGGAGAGAGCGATACGCAGTATTTT. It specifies CASSLLGLAGESDTQYF. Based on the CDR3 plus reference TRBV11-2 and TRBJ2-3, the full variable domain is EAGVAQSPRYKIIEKRQSVAFWCNPISGHATLYWYQQILGQGPKLLIQFQNNGVVDDSQLPKDRFSAERLKGVDSTLKIQPAKLEDSAVYLCASSLLGLAGESDTQYFGPGTRLTVL.